Listed below are T cell receptor beta chains from one sample, sequenced in a study of T cell responses to AZD1222 COVID-19 vaccine. Measured with immunoSEQ multiplex PCR; TCRdb has only the in-frame clones, and not every one. The data show roughly 160,000 clones, just over 90% seen once. The input for sequencing was peripheral blood, taken 28 days after the second AZD1222 dose. The source of these receptors is an adult who received the AZD1222 COVID-19 vaccine. CDR3s include the opening cysteine and the closing phenylalanine or tryptophan. A D gene is named only where the DNA matches it firmly. Only part of the rows carry a size: once, few, many, or a class if the clone is expanded.

-,TRBV2,TRBJ2-5,-,TGTGCCAGCAGGGGACTTTCACAAGAGACCCAGTACTTC,CASRGLSQETQYF
-,TRBV10-3,TRBJ2-5,-,TGTGCCATCTCCCCCGGTAGGCAGGGGGAGACCCAGTACTTC,CAISPGRQGETQYF
TRBD1,TRBV7-9,TRBJ2-4,once,TGTGCCAGCAGCTTCGACAGGGGGCCCCAAAACATTCAGTACTTC,CASSFDRGPQNIQYF
TRBD1,TRBV5-5,TRBJ1-5,-,TGTGCCAGCAGCCCACGGACAGGGTCTAGGAATCAGCCCCAGCATTTT,CASSPRTGSRNQPQHF
TRBD1,TRBV7-9,TRBJ1-1,-,TGTGCCAGCAGCCCCCGGGACAGGGGTGAAGCTTTCTTT,CASSPRDRGEAFF
-,TRBV28,TRBJ1-2,-,TGTGCCAGCAGCCCCCTGACCAGCAGCTACACCTTC,CASSPLTSSYTF
-,TRBV4-1,TRBJ1-2,-,TGCGCCAGCCGGGGGGTCGGCTGGGCGTGGGACGGCTACACCTTC,CASRGVGWAWDGYTF
-,TRBV5-8,TRBJ1-2,-,TGTGCCAGCAGCCCCCCCGAAAGAGGGGGAAACTATGGCTACACCTTC,CASSPPERGGNYGYTF
TRBD1,TRBV6-2/TRBV6-3,TRBJ1-2,-,TGTGCCAGCAGTGACTCGGACAGGGCCGGCACCTTC,CASSDSDRAGTF
-,TRBV24-1,TRBJ1-1,once,TGTGCCACCAGTGATGGGCAGGGCACTGAAGCTTTCTTT,CATSDGQGTEAFF
-,TRBV21-1,TRBJ2-3,-,TGTGCCAGCAGCAAAGGGACTAGCGGGGACCGCACAGATACGCAGTATTTT,CASSKGTSGDRTDTQYF
-,TRBV27,TRBJ1-4,-,TGTGCCAGCAGTCCGCTAAAGAGCAGGGGTGAAAAACTGTTTTTT,CASSPLKSRGEKLFF
TRBD1,TRBV19,TRBJ1-5,-,TGTGCCAGTAGAACCACTGGACAGGGGGCATGGCAGCCCCAGCATTTT,CASRTTGQGAWQPQHF
-,TRBV7-8,TRBJ2-4,-,TGTGCCAGCAGCTTAGCGGACCCCCTCGGGGCCGTTCCCATTCAGTACTTC,CASSLADPLGAVPIQYF
-,TRBV2,TRBJ1-1,-,TGTGCCAGCAGTCCCCGGGTTGAGAACACTGAAGCTTTCTTT,CASSPRVENTEAFF
-,TRBV7-9,TRBJ2-1,once,TGTGCCAGCAGCTTAACGGAGAACAATGAGCAGTTCTTC,CASSLTENNEQFF
-,TRBV5-4,TRBJ1-1,-,TGTGCCAGCAGCTTTAAAGGGGGAGGAAGAGCTTTCTTT,CASSFKGGGRAFF
-,TRBV7-8,TRBJ2-1,once,TGTGCCAGCAGCTTGGGCAGGGTGGTAAAGGGGCCCAATGAGCAGTTCTTC,CASSLGRVVKGPNEQFF
TRBD1,TRBV27,TRBJ1-2,-,TGTGCCAGCAAGGGGACAGGGGAGTATGGCTACACCTTC,CASKGTGEYGYTF
-,TRBV5-1,TRBJ2-7,-,TGCGCCAGCAGCTCTAACACGGCGGGGGAGCAGTACTTC,CASSSNTAGEQYF
-,TRBV5-5,TRBJ1-5,-,TGTGCCAGCAGCTTGGGGGACCCGTGGGGCAATCAGCCCCAGCATTTT,CASSLGDPWGNQPQHF
-,TRBV5-1,TRBJ1-1,-,TGCGCCAGCAGCTATTCTATGATGAAGTGGATGAACACTGAAGCTTTCTTT,CASSYSMMKWMNTEAFF
TRBD1,TRBV5-6,TRBJ1-4,-,TGTGCCAGCAGCTTGGGGACAGGAGCTAATGAAAAACTGTTTTTT,CASSLGTGANEKLFF
-,TRBV5-1,TRBJ1-1,-,TGCGCCAGCAGCTTGAGGCAGAATGGGCAGGGGAACACTGAAGCTTTCTTT,CASSLRQNGQGNTEAFF
-,TRBV7-8,TRBJ1-1,-,TGTGCCAGCAGCCCGATGACCCTGAACACTGAAGCTTTCTTT,CASSPMTLNTEAFF
TRBD1,TRBV11-2,TRBJ1-4,-,TGTGCCAGCAGCCCCGGACAGGGGAGGGAAAAACTGTTTTTT,CASSPGQGREKLFF
TRBD1,TRBV6-5,TRBJ1-6,once,TGTGCCAGCAGTTACTCCACAGGGGTGAAGTCACCCCTCCACTTT,CASSYSTGVKSPLHF
-,TRBV6-6,TRBJ1-1,-,TGTGCCAGCAGTCTCTCTCGGGAAACTGAAGCTTTCTTT,CASSLSRETEAFF
-,TRBV5-4,TRBJ2-5,-,TGTGCCAGCAGCTTGACAGGTCCCCAAGAGACCCAGTACTTC,CASSLTGPQETQYF
-,TRBV5-1,TRBJ2-7,once,TGCGCCAGCAGCTTGGATGGGGATCCGACCTACGAGCAGTACTTC,CASSLDGDPTYEQYF
TRBD2,TRBV7-9,TRBJ2-7,-,TGTGCCAGCAGCTGGGGATCCGGACTAGCGGGAAACGAGCAGTACTTC,CASSWGSGLAGNEQYF
-,TRBV10-2,TRBJ1-1,-,TGCGCCAGCAGTGCCCAGGCGGTTGAAGCTTTCTTT,CASSAQAVEAFF
-,TRBV10-2,TRBJ1-3,-,TGCGCCACACAGGGAAACACCATATATTTT,CATQGNTIYF
-,TRBV2,TRBJ2-3,-,TGTGCCAGCAGTGGGCTAGATACGCAGTATTTT,CASSGLDTQYF
TRBD1,TRBV19,TRBJ2-7,-,TGTGCCAGTAGACCGGGACAGGGATTCTACGAGCAGTACTTC,CASRPGQGFYEQYF
-,TRBV6-5,TRBJ1-2,once,TGTGCCAGCGCCTATGTCGGCAGTATCTATGGCTACACCTTC,CASAYVGSIYGYTF
-,TRBV7-2,TRBJ2-7,-,TGTGCCAGCAGCCGCTGGTCCTCCTACGAGCAGTACTTC,CASSRWSSYEQYF
TRBD2,TRBV6-2/TRBV6-3,TRBJ2-1,-,TGTGCCAGCAGTTCTGGCGGGGGGTCCTACAATGAGCAGTTCTTC,CASSSGGGSYNEQFF
-,TRBV10-2,TRBJ1-1,-,TGCGCCAGCAGTGAGGAGCGAGGCACTGAAGCTTTCTTT,CASSEERGTEAFF
TRBD1,TRBV6-1,TRBJ1-5,-,TGTGCCAGCAGTGTTCAGACAGGGGGCGAGACTCAGCCCCAGCATTTT,CASSVQTGGETQPQHF
TRBD1,TRBV19,TRBJ1-6,-,TGTGCCAGTAGTTCCCGGGACAGCTCCTATAATTCACCCCTCCACTTT,CASSSRDSSYNSPLHF
TRBD2,TRBV5-1,TRBJ2-7,-,TGCGCCAGCAGCTTCCCTTCTAGCGGGGGACCCGAGCAGTACTTC,CASSFPSSGGPEQYF
-,TRBV6-1,TRBJ2-7,-,TGTGCCAGCAGTGAAGAGGGGCTGGACCCCTACGAGCAGTACTTC,CASSEEGLDPYEQYF
-,TRBV30,TRBJ1-3,-,TGTGCCTGGAGTGCTTCAGGGGATGGAAACACCATATATTTT,CAWSASGDGNTIYF
-,TRBV7-2,TRBJ2-3,once,TGTGCCAGCACCCCTTTCCCCAGGGCAGATACGCAGTATTTT,CASTPFPRADTQYF
-,TRBV10-3,TRBJ1-2,-,TGTGCCATCAGTGAGGGGGCGAACTATGGCTACACCTTC,CAISEGANYGYTF
-,TRBV7-9,TRBJ2-7,-,TGTGCCAGCAGCTTAAGCCAGGGGAGCTACGAGCAGTACTTC,CASSLSQGSYEQYF
-,TRBV28,TRBJ2-4,once,TGTGCCAGCAGTTTTGGGACGGCTCTTTTAGCCAAAAACATTCAGTACTTC,CASSFGTALLAKNIQYF
TRBD1,TRBV5-1,TRBJ1-4,-,TGCGCCAGCAGCGCGGGACAGCTTAATGAAAAACTGTTTTTT,CASSAGQLNEKLFF
TRBD1,TRBV2,TRBJ1-2,-,TGTGCCAGCAGTAAGGGGGCCGAGGACTACACCTTC,CASSKGAEDYTF
-,TRBV20-1,TRBJ1-2,-,TGCAGTGCTAGTTCAGTTGGGGCCTACTATGGCTACACCTTC,CSASSVGAYYGYTF
-,TRBV15,TRBJ1-6,-,TGTGCCACCAGCAGAGTTCGGGACGGTAATTCACCCCTCCACTTT,CATSRVRDGNSPLHF
-,TRBV28,TRBJ2-7,-,TGTGCCAGCAGTTTAGGGATCTCAGGTGCCTACGAGCAGTACTTC,CASSLGISGAYEQYF
-,TRBV28,TRBJ1-2,-,TGTGCCAGCAGTGGGACTGATAACTATGGCTACACCTTC,CASSGTDNYGYTF
-,TRBV6-2/TRBV6-3,TRBJ2-7,-,TGTGCCAGCAGTTACGGGGCACAGAGTGGCTACGAGCAGTACTTC,CASSYGAQSGYEQYF
-,TRBV7-9,TRBJ1-1,-,TGTGCCAGCACCCCCGGGTTGAACACTGAAGCTTTCTTT,CASTPGLNTEAFF
-,TRBV7-2,TRBJ2-7,-,TGTGCCAGCAGCTCCGACACGTCTGCCCCTTCCTACGAGCAGTACTTC,CASSSDTSAPSYEQYF